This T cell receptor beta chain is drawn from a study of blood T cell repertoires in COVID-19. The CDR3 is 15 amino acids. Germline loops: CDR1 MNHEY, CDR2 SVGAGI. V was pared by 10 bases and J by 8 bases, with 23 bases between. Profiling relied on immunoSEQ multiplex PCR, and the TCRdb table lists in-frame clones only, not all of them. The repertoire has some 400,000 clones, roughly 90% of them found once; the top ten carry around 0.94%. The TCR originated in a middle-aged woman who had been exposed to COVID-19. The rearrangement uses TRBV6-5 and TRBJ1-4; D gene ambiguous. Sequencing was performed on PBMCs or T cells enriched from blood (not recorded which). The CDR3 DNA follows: TGTGCCACCAAGGGAGTGATTTCCGGTGGGGAAAAACTGTTTTTT. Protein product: CATKGVISGGEKLFF.